This T cell receptor beta chain came from a study of T-cell reconstitution after alpha-beta-depleted transplantation in children. Findings of the study overall: It was newly produced T cells that mostly accounted for T-cell counts and diversity one year after transplant. As was reported, about two months after transplant, alpha-beta T cells came from several hundred expanded graft clones.

Germline CDR1 and CDR2: LNHNV and YYDKDF (reference sequence). V was trimmed by 2 bases and J by 4 bases, leaving 15 bases between them. This CDR3 has 16 residues. Unique molecular identifiers were incorporated into the prepared TCRbeta library. Using its own MiXCR run on the PCR reads, TCRdb lists one record per CDR3 protein. The table includes about a million distinct CDR3 sequences, around 30% detected once. As for this clonotype: Its specificity is not known.

The source material was PBMCs, mostly from graft donor cells, sampled 360 days after TCRalphabeta/CD19-depleted stem cell transplant. This chain joins TRBV15 and TRBJ2-1, with D possibly being TRBD1 (5 bases). This receptor was taken from a boy under three years old who had a stem cell transplant for SCID, so the T cells may come from the graft donor. CDR3 sequence: CATSRYRNLVYNEQFF. Here the CDR3 DNA reads TGTGCCACCAGCAGATACAGGAATTTGGTTTACAATGAGCAGTTCTTC.